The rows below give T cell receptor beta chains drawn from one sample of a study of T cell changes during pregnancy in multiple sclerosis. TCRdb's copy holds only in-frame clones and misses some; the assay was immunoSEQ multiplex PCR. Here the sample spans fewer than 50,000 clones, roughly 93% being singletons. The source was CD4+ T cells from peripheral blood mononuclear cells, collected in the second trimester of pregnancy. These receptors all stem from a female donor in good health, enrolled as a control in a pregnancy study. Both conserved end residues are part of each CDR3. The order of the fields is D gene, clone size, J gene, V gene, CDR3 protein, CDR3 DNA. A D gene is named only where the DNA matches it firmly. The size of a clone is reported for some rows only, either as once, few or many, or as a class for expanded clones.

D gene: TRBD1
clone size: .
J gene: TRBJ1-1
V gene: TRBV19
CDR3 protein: CATSGTGGLEAFF
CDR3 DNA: TGTGCCACCTCCGGGACAGGGGGTTTGGAGGCTTTCTTT

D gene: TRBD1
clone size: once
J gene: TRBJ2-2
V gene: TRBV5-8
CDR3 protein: CASITRQGNTGELFF
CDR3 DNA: TGTGCCAGCATAACGAGACAGGGCAACACCGGGGAGCTGTTTTTT

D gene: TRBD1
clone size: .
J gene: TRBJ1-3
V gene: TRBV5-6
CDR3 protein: CASSLPTGGSGNTIYF
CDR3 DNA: TGTGCCAGCAGCTTGCCTACAGGGGGCTCTGGAAACACCATATATTTT

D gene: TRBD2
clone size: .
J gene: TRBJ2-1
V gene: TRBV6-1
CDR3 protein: CASSEVAGAYNEQFF
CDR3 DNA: TGTGCCAGCAGTGAAGTAGCGGGGGCCTACAATGAGCAGTTCTTC

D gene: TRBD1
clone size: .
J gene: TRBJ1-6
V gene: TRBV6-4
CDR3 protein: CASSDGGQGTSPLHF
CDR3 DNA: TGTGCCAGCAGTGACGGGGGACAGGGGACTTCACCCCTCCACTTT

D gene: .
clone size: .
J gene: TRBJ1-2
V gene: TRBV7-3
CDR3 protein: CASSFSGGGYGYTF
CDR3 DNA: TGTGCCAGCAGCTTTTCCGGGGGTGGCTATGGCTACACCTTC

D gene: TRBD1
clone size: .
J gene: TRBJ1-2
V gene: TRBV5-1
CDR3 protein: CASNNGTGGDGYTF
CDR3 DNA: TGCGCCAGCAATAACGGGACAGGGGGCGATGGCTACACCTTC

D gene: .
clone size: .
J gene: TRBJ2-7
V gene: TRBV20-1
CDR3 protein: CSASYGEQYF
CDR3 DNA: TGCAGTGCTAGTTACGGCGAGCAGTACTTC

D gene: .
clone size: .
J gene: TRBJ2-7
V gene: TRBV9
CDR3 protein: CASSVSTVAAYEQYF
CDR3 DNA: TGTGCCAGCAGCGTATCAACAGTAGCGGCCTACGAGCAGTACTTC

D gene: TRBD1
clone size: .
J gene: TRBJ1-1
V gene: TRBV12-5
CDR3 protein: CASGLLGQGRTEAFF
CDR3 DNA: TGTGCTAGTGGTTTGCTTGGACAGGGGAGGACTGAAGCTTTCTTT

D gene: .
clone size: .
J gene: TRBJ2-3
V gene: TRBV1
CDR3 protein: CTSSQDKRGDPADTQYF
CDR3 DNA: TGCACCAGCAGCCAAGATAAGCGGGGGGACCCGGCAGATACGCAGTATTTT

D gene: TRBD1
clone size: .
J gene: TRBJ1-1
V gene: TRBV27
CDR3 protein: CASSLRTGGNTEAFF
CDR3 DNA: TGTGCCAGCAGTCTCCGGACAGGAGGGAACACTGAAGCTTTCTTT

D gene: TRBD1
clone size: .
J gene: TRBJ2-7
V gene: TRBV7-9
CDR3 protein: CASTQGQASYEQYF
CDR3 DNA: TGTGCCAGCACCCAGGGACAGGCCTCCTACGAGCAGTACTTC

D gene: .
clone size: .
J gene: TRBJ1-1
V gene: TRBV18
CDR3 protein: CASSQQNTEAFF
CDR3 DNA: TGTGCCAGCTCACAGCAGAACACTGAAGCTTTCTTT

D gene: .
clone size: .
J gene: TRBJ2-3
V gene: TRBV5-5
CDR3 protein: CASSLGAGSTDTQYF
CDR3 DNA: TGTGCCAGCAGCTTGGGTGCGGGGAGCACAGATACGCAGTATTTT

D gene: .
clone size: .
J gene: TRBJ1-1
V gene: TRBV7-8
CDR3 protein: CASSLDPQGEAFF
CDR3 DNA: TGTGCCAGCAGCTTAGACCCCCAGGGGGAAGCTTTCTTT

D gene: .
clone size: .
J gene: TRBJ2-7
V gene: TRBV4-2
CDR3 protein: CASSQEIDSYEQYF
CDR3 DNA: TGTGCCAGCAGCCAAGAAATAGACTCCTACGAGCAGTACTTC

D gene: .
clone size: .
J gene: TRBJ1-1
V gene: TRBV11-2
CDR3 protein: CASSLSGNTEAFF
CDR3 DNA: TGTGCTAGCAGCTTGTCGGGGAACACTGAAGCTTTCTTT

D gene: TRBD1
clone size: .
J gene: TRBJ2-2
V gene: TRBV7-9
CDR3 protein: CASSPRGQGVNTGELFF
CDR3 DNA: TGTGCCAGCAGCCCGCGCGGACAGGGGGTGAACACCGGGGAGCTGTTTTTT

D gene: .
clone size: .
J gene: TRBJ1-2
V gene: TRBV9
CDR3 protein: CASSAQGKENYGYTF
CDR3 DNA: TGTGCCAGCAGCGCGCAGGGGAAGGAGAACTATGGCTACACCTTC

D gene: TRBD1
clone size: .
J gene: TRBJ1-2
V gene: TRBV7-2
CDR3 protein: CASSPGTAYGYTF
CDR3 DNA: TGTGCCAGCAGCCCGGGGACAGCCTATGGCTACACCTTC

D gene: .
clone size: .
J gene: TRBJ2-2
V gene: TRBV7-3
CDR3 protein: CASSLEVGELFF
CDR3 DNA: TGTGCCAGCAGCTTAGAGGTCGGGGAGCTGTTTTTT

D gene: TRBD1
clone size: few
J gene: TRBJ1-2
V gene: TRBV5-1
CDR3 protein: CASSPGQGAGYGYTF
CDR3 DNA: TGCGCCAGCAGCCCTGGACAGGGGGCTGGGTATGGCTACACCTTC

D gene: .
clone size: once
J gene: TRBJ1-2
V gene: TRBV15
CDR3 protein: CATSRDIAGYGYTF
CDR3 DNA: TGTGCCACCAGCAGAGATATCGCAGGGTATGGCTACACCTTC

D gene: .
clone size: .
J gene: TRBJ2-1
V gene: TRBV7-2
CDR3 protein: CASSLYGLSRGDEQFF
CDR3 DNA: TGTGCCAGCAGCTTATACGGTCTCAGTCGCGGGGATGAGCAGTTCTTC

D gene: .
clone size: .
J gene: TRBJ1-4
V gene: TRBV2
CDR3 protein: CARGYSAASNEKLFF
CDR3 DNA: TGTGCCAGGGGCTATTCGGCAGCTTCTAATGAAAAACTGTTTTTT

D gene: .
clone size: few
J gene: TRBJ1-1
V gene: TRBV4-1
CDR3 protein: CASSQQEGGRNTEAFF
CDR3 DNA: TGCGCCAGCAGCCAACAAGAAGGAGGGAGGAACACTGAAGCTTTCTTT

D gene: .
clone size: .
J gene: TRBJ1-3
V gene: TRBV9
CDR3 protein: CASSGPEGNSGNTIYF
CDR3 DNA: TGTGCCAGCAGCGGACCCGAGGGAAACTCTGGAAACACCATATATTTT

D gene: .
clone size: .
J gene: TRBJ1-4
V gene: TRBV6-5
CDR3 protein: CASVRTGREKLFF
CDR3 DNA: TGTGCCAGCGTAAGAACAGGGCGCGAAAAACTGTTTTTT